This entry is about one T cell receptor beta chain. The germline V gene has CDR1 SNHLY and CDR2 FYNNEI. The CDR3 has 14 amino acids. V shed 4 bases, J shed 6 bases, and the junction held 5 bases outside the gene matches. This entry belongs to a study of PD-L1 blockade in urothelial cancer. Generated by immunoSEQ multiplex PCR, the TCRdb table keeps only in-frame clones and is missing some. Here the sample spans about 82,000 clones, 87% being singletons. This TCR derives from a woman between 70 and 85 years old with urothelial cancer. This specimen was PBMCs, taken around atezolizumab (anti-PD-L1) treatment. This rearrangement joins TRBV2 to TRBJ1-5; 8 bases match TRBD1. CDR3 coding DNA: TGTGCCAGCAGTGCGGGGCAGGGGGCTCAGCCCCAGCATTTT. It codes for CASSAGQGAQPQHF.